Following are 32 T cell receptor beta chains from one sample sequenced in a study of cytomegalovirus exposure and HLA in healthy donors. Method: immunoSEQ multiplex PCR; TCRdb's copy keeps in-frame clones and lacks some. This table holds approximately 270,000 clones, around 86% found once. The sample comprised PBMCs. The receptor source for this set is a woman aged 18 to 35 in good health and CMV-seronegative.

The CDR3 here is CASSIPSGSSYNEQFF. The CDR3, as DNA: TGTGCCAGTAGTATTCCTAGCGGGAGCTCCTACAATGAGCAGTTCTTC. The chain links TRBV19 to TRBJ2-1, with 10 positions matching TRBD2. J lost 0 bases, V lost 3 bases, and 2 bases had no gene match. The CDR3 has 16 residues. Germline lookup yields CDR1 LNHDA and CDR2 SQIVND (reference sequence).

The CDR3 sequence: CASSSLLGDEKLFF. CDR3 DNA sequence: TGCGCCAGCAGCTCCCTTTTGGGAGATGAAAAACTGTTTTTT. The chain is built from TRBV5-1 and TRBJ1-4; D gene ambiguous. The CDR3 is 14 amino acids. Germline lookup yields CDR1 SGHRS and CDR2 YFSETQ. Trimming shortened V by 3 bases and J by 6 bases, and 12 bases separated the two germline ends.

The rearrangement links TRBV5-1 to TRBJ1-1; 10 bases are a match to TRBD1. This CDR3 spans 14 amino acids. Trimming cost V 3 bases and J 12 bases; bases outside gene matches: 11. Germline assignment: CDR1 SGHRS and CDR2 YFSETQ. The CDR3 DNA follows: TGCGCCAGCAGCTACGCCGACAGGGGGCGCTTCCCTTTCTTT. This gives the protein CASSYADRGRFPFF.

V gene TRBV4-2 combines with J gene TRBJ1-1, with 7 bases aligning to TRBD1. In germline, CDR1 is LGHNA, CDR2 YNFKEQ. There are 13 residues in the CDR3. V was pared by 3 bases and J by 11 bases, with 9 bases of the junction left unmatched. DNA of the CDR3: TGTGCCAGCAGCCACCCCCAAACAGGGGAGGCTTTCTTT. This gives the protein CASSHPQTGEAFF.

The V call is TRBV6-6, the J call TRBJ2-7; 9 nucleotides align to TRBD2. This CDR3 has 16 amino acids. Trimming took 0 bases from V and 4 from J; bases not matched to a gene: 7. CDR1 and CDR2 from the germline V gene are MNHNY and SVGAGI (reference sequence). CDR3 in amino acids: CASSYSLLAGRYEQYF. The CDR3 DNA follows: TGTGCCAGCAGTTACTCGCTTCTAGCGGGAAGGTACGAGCAGTACTTC.

The chain has TRBV5-1 and TRBJ2-7, with a tentative D call TRBD1 (5 bases). The CDR3 runs 14 residues. CDR1 is SGHRS, CDR2 YFSETQ, per germline. Trimming removed 1 base from V and 5 bases from J, with 13 bases in between. CDR3 nucleotide sequence: TGCGCCAGCAGCTTGCCTGGGGCCTTCGACGAGCAGTACTTC. It specifies CASSLPGAFDEQYF.

This clone was seen once. V usage is TRBV5-1 and J usage is TRBJ2-2; possibly TRBD1 for D (6 bases). The germline V and J ends were trimmed by 1 base and 5 bases, with 15 bases remaining between them. The CDR3 is 16 amino acids. Germline values: CDR1 SGHRS, CDR2 YFSETQ. CDR3 coding DNA: TGCGCCAGCAGCTTGACCGGGACAATGAGGACCGGGGAGCTGTTTTTT. Translation gives CASSLTGTMRTGELFF.

This clone was seen a handful of times. V and J are TRBV18 and TRBJ2-7, with D tentatively TRBD1 (6 bases). The ends were cut back, 2 bases at V and 7 bases at J, with 18 bases in the middle. This CDR3 region has 15 residues. Germline CDR1 is KGHSH and CDR2 is LQKENI. The CDR3 sequence is CASSPSTGPQGEQYF. The DNA of the CDR3 is TGTGCCAGCTCACCAAGCACAGGGCCCCAAGGGGAGCAGTACTTC.

The chain is built from TRBV30 and TRBJ2-4, with a weak D call TRBD2 (7 bases). CDR3 length equals 20 residues. V was trimmed by 4 bases and J by 0 bases, leaving 28 bases between them. Germline CDR1 and CDR2: GTSNPN and SVGIG (reference sequence). CDR3 DNA sequence: TGTGCCTGGACCGGAAGGGGGGGGCAGGGCCGCGGTCTAGCCAAAAACATTCAGTACTTC. Amino acids: CAWTGRGGQGRGLAKNIQYF.

This chain links TRBV10-1 with TRBJ2-2; D may be TRBD1 (5 bases). Germline CDR1 and CDR2: WNHNN and SYGVQD (reference sequence). V was cut by 2 bases and J by 6 bases, with 10 bases left in between. This CDR3 spans 14 amino acids. CDR3 region: CASSEVAGPGELFF. The CDR3 region has the DNA TGCGCCAGCAGTGAGGTAGCAGGGCCCGGGGAGCTGTTTTTT.

The CDR3 reads CSVEGQGVTGELFF. As DNA, the CDR3 is TGCAGCGTTGAAGGACAGGGAGTCACCGGGGAGCTGTTTTTT. The chain joins TRBV29-1 to TRBJ2-2; TRBD1 aligns across 7 bases. The germline V gene has CDR1 SQVTM and CDR2 ANQGSEA. This CDR3 contains 14 residues. J was trimmed by 4 bases and V by 1 base; bases with no gene match: 3.

In this sample, this clone turned up once. This chain joins TRBV5-1 and TRBJ2-2; 9 nucleotides match TRBD2. CDR1 SGHRS and CDR2 YFSETQ come from the germline V gene. V was clipped by 7 bases and J by 1 base; unmatched bases: 5. CDR3 length: 15 residues. For the CDR3, the DNA is TGCGCCAGCCTCTTAGCGGGGGAGAACACCGGGGAGCTGTTTTTT. Translated, it gives CASLLAGENTGELFF.

The genes are TRBV28 and TRBJ2-5; TRBD1 matches at 9 bases. The CDR3 covers 15 residues. CDR1 MDHEN and CDR2 SYDVKM come from the germline V gene. After removal of 7 bases from V and 5 bases from J, the junction contained 11 bases not matched to a gene. CDR3 sequence reads: CASNQMTGGAETQYF. CDR3 bases: TGTGCCAGCAACCAAATGACAGGGGGAGCGGAGACCCAGTACTTC.

In regard to this clone: Other DNA sequences in the same sample also yield this CDR3. The gene calls are TRBV7-2 and TRBJ1-5, with D perhaps TRBD1 (5 bases). Germline V gene lookup returns CDR1 SGHTA and CDR2 FQGNSA. Trimming pared 5 bases from V and 2 bases from J, leaving 10 bases between. This CDR3 is built from 14 residues. CDR3 residues: CASSPVRGNQPQHF. For the CDR3, the DNA is TGTGCCAGCAGCCCAGTCAGGGGCAATCAGCCCCAGCATTTT.

The V gene is TRBV7-8, the J gene TRBJ1-5, with a tentative D call TRBD1 (5 bases). The germline V gene has CDR1 SGHVS and CDR2 FQNEAQ. This CDR3 is built from 15 residues. Trimming removed 1 base at V and 2 bases at J, with 9 bases between. CDR3 nucleotides: TGTGCCAGCAGCTTAGAGGGGATGGGCAATCAGCCCCAGCATTTT. Protein sequence: CASSLEGMGNQPQHF.

The chain is built from TRBV5-1 and TRBJ2-7, with 10 bases fitting TRBD2. J gave up 3 bases and V 0 bases, and 3 bases lay outside the gene matches. The CDR3 extends over 15 amino acids. Germline loops: CDR1 SGHRS, CDR2 YFSETQ. The CDR3 spells CASSLGTSGDYEQYF. CDR3 DNA: TGCGCCAGCAGCTTGGGCACTAGCGGGGACTACGAGCAGTACTTC.

The CDR3 DNA reads as TGTGCCAGCTGGGGGACAGGGGGCCCCCTTGGAGGCTACACCTTC. Encoded protein: CASWGTGGPLGGYTF. The V and J genes are TRBV2 and TRBJ1-2; 12 bases agree with TRBD1. Germline V gene lookup returns CDR1 SNHLY and CDR2 FYNNEI. The ends lost 8 bases at V and 8 bases at J; junction bases unmatched: 12. CDR3 size: 15 residues.

This clone appeared many times. This chain uses TRBV7-9 with TRBJ1-6, with 8 bases fitting TRBD1. The junction had 9 bases not matched to a gene; V was cut back by 5 bases and J by 0 bases. The CDR3 consists of 18 residues. Per germline, CDR1 SEHNR and CDR2 FQNEAQ (reference sequence). As DNA, the CDR3 is TGTGCCAGCAGCCCCCCAGGGGGCCAGAGCTCCTATAATTCACCCCTCCACTTT. Its translation is CASSPPGGQSSYNSPLHF.

The CDR3 loop reads CSGAGNYEQYF. In nucleotides, the CDR3 is TGCAGTGGGGCAGGGAACTACGAGCAGTACTTC. This sequence joins TRBV20-1 and TRBJ2-7; D might be TRBD1 (5 bases). V shed 7 bases and J shed 3 bases, with 10 bases lying between them. Germline V lookup: CDR1 DFQATT, CDR2 SNEGSKA (reference sequence). This CDR3 contains 11 residues.

This clone has only one observation. V usage is TRBV2 and J usage is TRBJ2-2; 9 nucleotides match TRBD1. The V segment lost 7 bases and the J segment 3 bases; nucleotides outside the gene matches: 6. Germline assignment: CDR1 SNHLY and CDR2 FYNNEI. The CDR3 is made up of 15 amino acids. The CDR3 is CASTPGQGDTGELFF. CDR3 DNA: TGTGCCAGCACCCCGGGACAGGGTGACACCGGGGAGCTGTTTTTT.

V gene TRBV29-1 combines with J gene TRBJ2-3; D perhaps matches TRBD2 (5 bases). The length of the CDR3 is 14 residues. The V end lost 4 bases, the J end lost 1 base, and 12 bases lay between the germline ends. Germline CDR1 and CDR2: SQVTM and ANQGSEA. CDR3 coding DNA: TGCAGCGTTGTGTCGGGATATGGCACAGATACGCAGTATTTT. This gives the protein CSVVSGYGTDTQYF.

This chain links TRBV13 with TRBJ1-3; tentatively, D is TRBD1 (5 bases). The CDR3 has 16 residues. Germline V gene data show CDR1 as PRHDT and CDR2 as FYEKMQ (reference sequence). V lost 5 bases and J lost 0, with 14 bases in between. The CDR3 nucleotides are TGTGCCAGCAGCGGCGCGGGACGGATCTCTGGAAACACCATATATTTT. This sequence encodes CASSGAGRISGNTIYF.

The CDR3 loop is CASSTDRVLTYEQYF. The CDR3 coding sequence is TGCGCCAGCAGTACAGACAGGGTGTTGACCTACGAGCAGTACTTC. The chain is built from TRBV5-1 and TRBJ2-7; TRBD1 aligns across 7 bases. After removal of 5 bases from V and 2 bases from J, the junction contained 10 bases not matched to a gene. CDR1 and CDR2 from the germline V gene are SGHRS and YFSETQ. The CDR3 loop spans 15 amino acids. Based on the CDR3 plus reference TRBV5-1 and TRBJ2-7, the full variable domain is KAGVTQTPRYLIKTRGQQVTLSCSPISGHRSVSWYQQTPGQGLQFLFEYFSETQRNKGNFPGRFSGRQFSNSRSEMNVSTLELGDSALYLCASSTDRVLTYEQYFGPGTRLTVT.

V is TRBV11-2 and J is TRBJ2-1; a possible D gene is TRBD2 (6 bases). V was cut by 4 bases and J by 1 base, with 11 bases left in between. Germline CDR1 reads SGHAT; CDR2 reads FQNNGV. This CDR3 has 15 amino acids. Here the CDR3 DNA reads TGTGCCAGCAGCTCGACTAGAACTTCCTACAATGAGCAGTTCTTC. Translated, it gives CASSSTRTSYNEQFF. Drawing the rest from reference TRBV11-2 and TRBJ2-1, the complete variable domain is EAGVAQSPRYKIIEKRQSVAFWCNPISGHATLYWYQQILGQGPKLLIQFQNNGVVDDSQLPKDRFSAERLKGVDSTLKIQPAKLEDSAVYLCASSSTRTSYNEQFFGPGTRLTVL.

This chain joins TRBV9 and TRBJ2-2; 10 nucleotides align to TRBD1. The germline gives CDR1 SGDLS, CDR2 YYNGEE. Trimming cost V 0 bases and J 4 bases; bases outside gene matches: 6. The CDR3 has 17 amino acids. The CDR3 DNA reads as TGTGCCAGCAGCGTAGGTGACAGGGGGCAAGGCACCGGGGAGCTGTTTTTT. Translated, it gives CASSVGDRGQGTGELFF.

The chain links TRBV9 to TRBJ2-5, with D possibly being TRBD2 (7 bases). The CDR3 runs 18 residues. The germline V gene has CDR1 SGDLS and CDR2 YYNGEE. The V and J ends lost 4 bases and 1 base respectively, with 23 bases between them. This CDR3 is CASSYSLLGGAAQETQYF. CDR3 sequence (DNA): TGTGCCAGCAGCTATTCCCTCCTAGGGGGGGCAGCCCAAGAGACCCAGTACTTC.

This sequence joins TRBV6-4 and TRBJ2-1; 13 positions agree with TRBD2. The CDR3 consists of 15 residues. With V trimmed by 6 bases and J by 2 bases, 1 base remained unmatched. Germline CDR1 reads MRHNA; CDR2 reads SNTAGT. The CDR3 loop reads CASSGLAGAYNEQFF. CDR3 in DNA: TGTGCCAGCAGCGGACTAGCGGGAGCCTACAATGAGCAGTTCTTC.

V usage is TRBV5-1 and J usage is TRBJ2-1; the match to TRBD2 covers 10 bases. The CDR3 runs 15 residues. The germline CDR1 and CDR2 sequences are SGHRS and YFSETQ. Unmatched junction bases numbered 10, after V lost 4 bases and J lost 9 bases. The CDR3 coding sequence is TGCGCCAGCAGCCCAGTTAGCGGGAGGATTGGTGAGCAGTTCTTC. This sequence encodes CASSPVSGRIGEQFF.

V and J are TRBV5-1 and TRBJ1-1; 9 bases are shared with TRBD1. The CDR3 is made up of 14 amino acids. Trimming took 4 bases from V and 5 from J; bases not matched to a gene: 6. The germline V gene has CDR1 SGHRS and CDR2 YFSETQ. The CDR3 nucleotides read TGCGCCAGCAGCCGGGACAGGGCCAGAACTGAAGCTTTCTTT. It specifies CASSRDRARTEAFF.

The chain recombines TRBV5-1 with TRBJ2-7; the match to TRBD1 covers 9 bases. V shed 3 bases and J 6 bases; nucleotides not matched to a gene: 1. This CDR3 spans 12 amino acids. Germline V CDR1 and CDR2: SGHRS, YFSETQ. The CDR3 nucleotides are TGCGCCAGCAGCTGGGGACAGGGCGAGCAGTACTTC. This encodes CASSWGQGEQYF.

V is TRBV6-6 and J is TRBJ1-4; D gene uncertain. CDR3 length equals 15 residues. The V gene lost 4 bases and the J gene lost 8 bases, with 17 bases spanning the gap. The germline V gene has CDR1 MNHNY and CDR2 SVGAGI (reference sequence). The CDR3 region has the DNA TGTGCCAGCAGTTCCCGAAAAATCCTCGGGGAAAAACTGTTTTTT. Protein product: CASSSRKILGEKLFF.

The chain couples TRBV10-1 to TRBJ1-5, with TRBD1 matching over 9 bases. The CDR3 sequence is 13 residues long. Germline V CDR1 and CDR2: WNHNN, SYGVQD (reference sequence). V was pared by 3 bases and J by 7 bases, with 1 base of the junction left unmatched. DNA for the CDR3: TGCGCCAGCAGTGAACAGGGGGCACAGCCCCAGCATTTT. Protein product: CASSEQGAQPQHF.